This paragraph reports one TCR beta chain. Its target is not known. These data are taken from a study of shared clonotypes between healthy human individuals. Study outcomes and limitations: Clonotype sharing among the donors was expected to vary with sequencing depth.

The length of the CDR3 is 13 residues. The V end lost 0 bases, the J end lost 4 bases, and 7 bases lay between the germline ends. The germline V gene encodes CDR1 SGHRS and CDR2 YFSETQ. Only CD45RO-negative cells positively selected for CCR7 counted as naive CD8 cells, so terminally differentiated effector memory CD45RA+ cells were excluded. Study donors comprised healthy, HIV-negative adults devoid of recent acute infection or vaccination. Only Caucasian adults living in Nashville, Tennessee made up the donor group. On sorted subsets, replicate PCRs used about 200 ng DNA, or 25,000 to 35,000 T cell genomes. Clones were sequenced by immunoSEQ multiplex PCR, and TCRdb holds only the in-frame ones, with some missing. The table records around 560,000 clones, about 95% of them present only once.

Input material: naive CD8+ T cells sorted from blood. The chain uses TRBV5-1 and TRBJ1-1; D not resolved. The receptor's source is a woman under 40 in good health. The CDR3 region has the DNA TGCGCCAGCAGCTTGGAACTAAGCACTGAAGCTTTCTTT. It codes for CASSLELSTEAFF. Supplemented by reference TRBV5-1 and TRBJ1-1, the full variable domain reads KAGVTQTPRYLIKTRGQQVTLSCSPISGHRSVSWYQQTPGQGLQFLFEYFSETQRNKGNFPGRFSGRQFSNSRSEMNVSTLELGDSALYLCASSLELSTEAFFGQGTRLTVV.